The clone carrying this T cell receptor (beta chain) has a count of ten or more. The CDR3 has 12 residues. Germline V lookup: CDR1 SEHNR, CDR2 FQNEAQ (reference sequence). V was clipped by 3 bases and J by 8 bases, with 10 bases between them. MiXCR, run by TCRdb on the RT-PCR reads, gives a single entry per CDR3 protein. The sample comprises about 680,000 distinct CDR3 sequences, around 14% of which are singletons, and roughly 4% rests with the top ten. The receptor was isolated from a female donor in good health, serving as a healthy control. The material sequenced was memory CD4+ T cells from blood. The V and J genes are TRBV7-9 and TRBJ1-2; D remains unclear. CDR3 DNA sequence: TGTGCCAGCAGCTTTACAGTCGGGGGCTACACCTTC. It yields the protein CASSFTVGGYTF.